This T cell receptor (beta chain) was recorded in a study of CD8 T cells in Susac syndrome. The V gene end was trimmed by 2 bases and the J gene end by 10 bases; junction bases not matched to a gene: 7. The CDR3 is 14 amino acids. Germline assignment: CDR1 MNHNS and CDR2 SASEGT. Blood CD8+ and CD4+ T cells underwent high-throughput TCR beta sequencing. FACS was used to enrich TEMRA cells, whereas the CD8+ and CD4+ T cells were obtained by negative isolation. cDNA came from about 0.5 to 1 ug RNA primed by random hexamers. With immunoSEQ multiplex PCR, TCR beta CDR3 was amplified across 54 Vbeta and 13 Jbeta. A single record per CDR3 protein comes from TCRdb applying MiXCR to the immunoSEQ multiplex PCR reads. The sample contains about 130,000 distinct CDR3 sequences, more than 90% of which appear only once.

The chain couples TRBV6-1 to TRBJ2-5, with 10 bases that match TRBD2. Specimen: CD4+ T cells from PBMCs. This TCR was recovered from a human donor in good health. DNA of the CDR3: TGTGCCAGCAGTGAATACCTAGCGGGAGAAAGCCAGTACTTC. Residues: CASSEYLAGESQYF.